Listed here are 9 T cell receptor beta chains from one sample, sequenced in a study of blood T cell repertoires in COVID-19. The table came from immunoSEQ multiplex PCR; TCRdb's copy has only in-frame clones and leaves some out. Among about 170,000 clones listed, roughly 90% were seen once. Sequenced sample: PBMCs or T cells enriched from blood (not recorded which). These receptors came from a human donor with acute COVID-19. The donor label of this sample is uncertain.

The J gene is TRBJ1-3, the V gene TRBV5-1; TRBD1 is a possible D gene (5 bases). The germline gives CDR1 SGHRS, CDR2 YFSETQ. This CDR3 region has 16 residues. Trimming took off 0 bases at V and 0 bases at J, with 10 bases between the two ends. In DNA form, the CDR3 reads TGCGCCAGCAGCTTGGCCCAGGGCAGCTCTGGAAACACCATATATTTT. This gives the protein CASSLAQGSSGNTIYF. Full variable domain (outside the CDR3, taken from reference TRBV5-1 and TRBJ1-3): KAGVTQTPRYLIKTRGQQVTLSCSPISGHRSVSWYQQTPGQGLQFLFEYFSETQRNKGNFPGRFSGRQFSNSRSEMNVSTLELGDSALYLCASSLAQGSSGNTIYFGEGSWLTVV.

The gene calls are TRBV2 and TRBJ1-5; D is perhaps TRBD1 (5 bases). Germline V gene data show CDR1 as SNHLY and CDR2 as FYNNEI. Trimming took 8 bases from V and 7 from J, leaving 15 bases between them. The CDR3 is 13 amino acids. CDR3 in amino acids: CASGWWGGQPQHF. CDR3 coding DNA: TGTGCCAGCGGATGGTGGGGGGGACAGCCCCAGCATTTT.

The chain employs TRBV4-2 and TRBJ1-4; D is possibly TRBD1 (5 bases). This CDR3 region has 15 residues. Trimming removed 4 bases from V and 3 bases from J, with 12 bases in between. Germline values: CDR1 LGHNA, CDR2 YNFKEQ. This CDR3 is CASSRTGTSNEKLFF. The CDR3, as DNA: TGTGCCAGCAGCCGAACCGGGACTTCTAATGAAAAACTGTTTTTT.

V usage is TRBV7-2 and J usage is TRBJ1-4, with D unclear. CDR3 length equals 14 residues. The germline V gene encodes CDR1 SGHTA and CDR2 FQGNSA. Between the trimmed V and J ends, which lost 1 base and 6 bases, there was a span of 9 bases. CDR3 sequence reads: CASSLGAEDEKLFF. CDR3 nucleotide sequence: TGTGCCAGCAGCTTAGGGGCAGAAGATGAAAAACTGTTTTTT.

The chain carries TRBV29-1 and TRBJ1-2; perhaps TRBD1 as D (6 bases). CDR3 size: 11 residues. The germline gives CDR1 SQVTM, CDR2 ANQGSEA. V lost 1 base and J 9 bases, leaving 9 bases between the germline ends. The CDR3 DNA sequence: TGCAGCGTTGAAGTCAGGGGAAGCTACACCTTC. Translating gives CSVEVRGSYTF.

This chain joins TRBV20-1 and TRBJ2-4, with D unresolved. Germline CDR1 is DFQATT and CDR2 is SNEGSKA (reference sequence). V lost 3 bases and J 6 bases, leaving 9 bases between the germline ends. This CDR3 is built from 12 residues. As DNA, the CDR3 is TGCAGTGCTAGTCGGTCTGGAAACATTCAGTACTTC. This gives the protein CSASRSGNIQYF.

The CDR3 spells CASSLVSGEKLFF. The CDR3 coding sequence is TGTGCCAGCAGCCTCGTATCAGGTGAAAAACTGTTTTTT. The gene calls are TRBV3-1 (or the pseudogene TRBV3-2) and TRBJ1-4; D remains ambiguous. CDR1 and CDR2 (germline): LGHDT, YNNKEL (reference sequence). This CDR3 region has 13 residues. V shed 4 bases and J shed 7 bases, with 10 bases lying between them.

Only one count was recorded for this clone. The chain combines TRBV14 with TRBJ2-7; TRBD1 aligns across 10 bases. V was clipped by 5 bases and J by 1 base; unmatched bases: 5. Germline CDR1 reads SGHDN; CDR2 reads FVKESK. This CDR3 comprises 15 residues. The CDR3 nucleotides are TGTGCCAGCAGCGGGCGACAGGGGGCGTCCTACGAGCAGTACTTC. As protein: CASSGRQGASYEQYF. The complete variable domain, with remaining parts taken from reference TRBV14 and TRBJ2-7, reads EAGVTQFPSHSVIEKGQTVTLRCDPISGHDNLYWYRRVMGKEIKFLLHFVKESKQDESGMPNNRFLAERTGGTYSTLKVQPAELEDSGVYFCASSGRQGASYEQYFGPGTRLTVT.

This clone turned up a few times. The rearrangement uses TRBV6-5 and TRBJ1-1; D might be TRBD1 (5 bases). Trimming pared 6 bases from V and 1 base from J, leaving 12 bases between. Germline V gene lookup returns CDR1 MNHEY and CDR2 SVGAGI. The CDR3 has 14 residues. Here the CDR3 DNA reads TGTGCCAGCAGGCCCCTTAGGGGGAACACTGAAGCTTTCTTT. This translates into CASRPLRGNTEAFF.